A selection of T cell receptor beta chains follows, all from one sample in a study of blood T cells in healthy people across ages. In TCRdb, the 5' RACE reads were re-called with MiXCR into one record per CDR3 protein. The data contain 1.8 million or so distinct CDR3 sequences, roughly two fifths of them singletons. Sequenced: blood. The receptors were sampled from a human donor in good health. The CDR3 runs from the conserved cysteine through the conserved F or W. Fields, in order: CDR3 protein, CDR3 DNA, D gene, clone size, J gene, CDR3 length, V gene. A D gene is named only where the DNA matches it firmly. Only some rows state a clone size, as once, few, many or a class for expanded clones.

CASGTWGGAIIYEQYF | TGTGCCAGCGGTACTTGGGGGGGGGCAATAATCTACGAGCAGTACTTC | . | . | TRBJ2-7 | 16 | TRBV28
CSASGFALNYGYTF | TGCAGTGCTAGTGGGTTCGCCTTAAACTATGGCTACACCTTC | . | . | TRBJ1-2 | 14 | TRBV20-1
CASSPVGPYNEQFF | TGTGCCAGCAGCCCCGTAGGCCCTTACAATGAGCAGTTCTTC | . | few | TRBJ2-1 | 14 | TRBV9
CAIREGPHTGTQYF | TGTGCCATCAGAGAGGGACCCCACACAGGTACGCAGTATTTT | . | . | TRBJ2-3 | 14 | TRBV10-3
CASSLGQGTNTGELFF | TGTGCCAGCAGTTTAGGGCAGGGTACGAACACCGGGGAGCTGTTTTTT | . | . | TRBJ2-2 | 16 | TRBV12-3/TRBV12-4
CSARDLTAQYF | TGCAGTGCTAGAGATCTCACGGCCCAGTACTTC | . | . | TRBJ2-5 | 11 | TRBV20-1
CAISGATGDSYNGQFF | TGTGCCATCAGTGGGGCGACAGGGGACTCCTACAATGGGCAGTTCTTC | TRBD1 | . | TRBJ2-1 | 16 | TRBV10-3
CASSAGTSAAGEQYF | TGTGCCAGCAGTGCTGGGACTAGCGCAGCGGGAGAGCAGTACTTC | TRBD2 | . | TRBJ2-7 | 15 | TRBV27
CASSFGVYYEQYF | TGTGCCAGCAGCTTTGGGGTTTACTACGAGCAGTACTTC | . | few | TRBJ2-7 | 13 | TRBV7-6
CAWSPPKGWYYGYTF | TGTGCCTGGAGTCCCCCGAAAGGATGGTACTATGGCTACACCTTC | . | once | TRBJ1-2 | 15 | TRBV30
CSPASTTSYEQYF | TGCAGTCCGGCTTCTACCACCTCCTACGAGCAGTACTTC | . | many | TRBJ2-7 | 13 | TRBV20-1
CVSSPSGTENTEAFF | TGTGTCAGCAGCCCCTCCGGGACAGAGAACACTGAAGCTTTCTTT | TRBD1 | . | TRBJ1-1 | 15 | TRBV4-2
CSASASGLAGGFVGETQYF | TGCAGTGCTAGTGCCTCGGGACTAGCGGGGGGGTTTGTCGGAGAGACCCAGTACTTC | TRBD2 | many | TRBJ2-5 | 19 | TRBV20-1
CASSLSGGMPYEQYF | TGTGCCAGCAGTTTAAGTGGGGGAATGCCCTACGAGCAGTACTTC | . | . | TRBJ2-7 | 15 | TRBV12-3/TRBV12-4
CASSPWGGITGTDTQYF | TGTGCCAGCAGCCCCTGGGGGGGGATTACAGGCACAGATACGCAGTATTTT | TRBD2 | . | TRBJ2-3 | 17 | TRBV7-2
CASRRQRGTREDVLTF | TGTGCCAGCAGACGACAGCGAGGAACGAGGGAGGACGTCCTGACTTTC | . | few | TRBJ2-6 | 16 | TRBV28
CASSTGGKGGSTPQETQYF | TGTGCCAGCAGCACCGGAGGGAAAGGGGGATCCACACCTCAAGAGACCCAGTACTTC | . | . | TRBJ2-5 | 19 | TRBV21-1
CATRPRPSSYEQYF | TGTGCCACCCGACCCAGACCGAGCTCCTACGAGCAGTACTTC | . | . | TRBJ2-7 | 14 | TRBV6-5
CASSYSKLGVSYNEQFF | TGTGCCAGCAGTTACTCGAAGCTGGGGGTTTCCTACAATGAGCAGTTCTTC | . | . | TRBJ2-1 | 17 | TRBV6-5
CAWSPFIDEQYF | TGTGCCTGGAGTCCCTTTATTGACGAGCAGTACTTC | . | . | TRBJ2-7 | 12 | TRBV30
CASMGRAYEQYF | TGTGCCAGCATGGGCAGAGCCTACGAGCAGTACTTC | . | . | TRBJ2-7 | 12 | TRBV2
CAISQGETGINTEAFF | TGTGCCATCAGCCAAGGGGAGACAGGGATCAACACTGAAGCTTTCTTT | TRBD1 | . | TRBJ1-1 | 16 | TRBV10-3
CASSYSEGQETQYF | TGTGCCAGCAGTTACTCTGAAGGACAAGAGACCCAGTACTTC | . | . | TRBJ2-5 | 14 | TRBV6-6
CSARDKGGGSYNEQFF | TGCAGTGCTAGGGATAAGGGAGGGGGCTCCTACAACGAGCAGTTCTTC | . | . | TRBJ2-1 | 16 | TRBV20-1
CASSPGVLEETQYF | TGTGCCAGCTCACCTGGGGTACTAGAAGAGACCCAGTACTTC | . | . | TRBJ2-5 | 14 | TRBV18
CASSHPQGSTEAFF | TGTGCCAGCAGTCATCCTCAGGGCAGCACTGAAGCTTTCTTT | . | . | TRBJ1-1 | 14 | TRBV28
CASSLELADPYEQYF | TGCGCCAGCAGCTTGGAACTAGCGGATCCCTACGAGCAGTACTTC | TRBD2 | . | TRBJ2-7 | 15 | TRBV5-1
CASSLSGTGGYDYTF | TGTGCCAGCAGTTTATCGGGGACAGGGGGCTATGACTACACCTTC | TRBD1 | . | TRBJ1-2 | 15 | TRBV12-3/TRBV12-4
CASSLGQGENRPQHF | TGTGCCAGCAGCTTAGGACAGGGAGAGAATCGGCCCCAGCATTTT | TRBD1 | . | TRBJ1-5 | 15 | TRBV7-2
CSGSGEGYGYTF | TGCAGTGGCTCGGGGGAGGGCTATGGCTACACCTTC | . | few | TRBJ1-2 | 12 | TRBV20-1
CAIGQSYNEQFF | TGTGCCATCGGACAGAGCTACAATGAGCAGTTCTTC | . | . | TRBJ2-1 | 12 | TRBV6-2/TRBV6-3
CASTLDFRGEDYEQYF | TGTGCCAGCACTCTTGACTTCCGAGGGGAAGACTACGAGCAGTACTTC | . | . | TRBJ2-7 | 16 | TRBV6-2/TRBV6-3
CSASDPGDGYTF | TGCAGCGCCTCCGACCCAGGGGATGGCTACACCTTC | . | . | TRBJ1-2 | 12 | TRBV29-1
CASTPIGTPRDGYTF | TGTGCCAGCACCCCTATCGGGACACCCCGGGATGGCTACACCTTC | . | few | TRBJ1-2 | 15 | TRBV6-2/TRBV6-3
CASSESSGHNNEQFF | TGTGCCAGCAGTGAATCGTCGGGACACAACAATGAGCAGTTCTTC | . | few | TRBJ2-1 | 15 | TRBV25-1
CATSDHDRGEGDTQYF | TGTGCCACCAGTGACCACGACAGGGGCGAGGGGGATACGCAGTATTTT | TRBD1 | few | TRBJ2-3 | 16 | TRBV24-1
CASSFKTGMGQPQHF | TGTGCCAGCAGCTTCAAGACAGGGATGGGCCAGCCCCAGCATTTT | TRBD1 | few | TRBJ1-5 | 15 | TRBV7-2
CASSYIGQIQETQYF | TGTGCCAGCAGTTATATCGGACAGATCCAAGAGACCCAGTACTTC | . | few | TRBJ2-5 | 15 | TRBV6-6
CASSLLRLAGEEQYF | TGTGCCAGCAGCTTACTCCGATTAGCGGGGGAGGAGCAGTACTTC | TRBD2 | . | TRBJ2-5 | 15 | TRBV11-3
CATSRDRPAEVEPQHF | TGTGCCACCAGCAGAGATCGTCCGGCTGAGGTCGAGCCCCAGCATTTT | . | . | TRBJ1-5 | 16 | TRBV15
CASSLGGGGEQYF | TGTGCCAGCAGCTTGGGAGGAGGAGGCGAGCAGTACTTC | . | few | TRBJ2-7 | 13 | TRBV7-3
CASSVDPRDAIYEQYF | TGTGCCAGCAGCGTAGATCCCCGGGACGCCATCTACGAGCAGTACTTC | . | . | TRBJ2-7 | 16 | TRBV9
CAATPGARETQYF | TGTGCCGCAACGCCGGGGGCGCGGGAGACCCAGTACTTC | . | . | TRBJ2-5 | 13 | TRBV10-3